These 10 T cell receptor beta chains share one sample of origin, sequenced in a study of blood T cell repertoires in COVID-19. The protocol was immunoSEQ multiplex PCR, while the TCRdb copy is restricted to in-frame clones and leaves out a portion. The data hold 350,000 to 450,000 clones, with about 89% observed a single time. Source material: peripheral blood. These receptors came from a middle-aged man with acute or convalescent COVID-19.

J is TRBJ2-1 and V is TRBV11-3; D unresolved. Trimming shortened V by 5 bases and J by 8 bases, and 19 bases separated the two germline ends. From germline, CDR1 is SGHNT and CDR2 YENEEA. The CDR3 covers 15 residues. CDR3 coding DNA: TGTGCCAGCAGCCTAACGCGCTCCGGGTGGGATGAGCAGTTCTTC. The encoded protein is CASSLTRSGWDEQFF.

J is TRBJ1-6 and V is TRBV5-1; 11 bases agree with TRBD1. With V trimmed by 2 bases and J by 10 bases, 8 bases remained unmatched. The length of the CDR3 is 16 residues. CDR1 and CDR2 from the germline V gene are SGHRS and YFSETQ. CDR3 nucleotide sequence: TGCGCCAGCAGCTTCACCGGGACAGGGGGTCGGTCACCCCTCCACTTT. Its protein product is CASSFTGTGGRSPLHF.

As DNA, the CDR3 is TGCGCCAGCAGCTTGGGATGGACAGCCGATATCTACAATGAGCAGTTCTTC. It encodes CASSLGWTADIYNEQFF. This chain uses TRBV5-1 with TRBJ2-1, with a tentative D call TRBD1 (6 bases). V was shortened by 0 bases and J by 3 bases, with 16 bases between the two germline ends. CDR1 is SGHRS, CDR2 YFSETQ, per germline. This CDR3 spans 17 amino acids.

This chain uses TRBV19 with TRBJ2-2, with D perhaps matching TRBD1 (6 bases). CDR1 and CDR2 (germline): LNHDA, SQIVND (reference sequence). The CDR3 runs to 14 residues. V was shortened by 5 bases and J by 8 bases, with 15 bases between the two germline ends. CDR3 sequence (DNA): TGTGCCAGTAGTTCACAGGGTTCGTCGGGGGAGCTGTTTTTT. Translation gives CASSSQGSSGELFF. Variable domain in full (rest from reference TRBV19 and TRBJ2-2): DGGITQSPKYLFRKEGQNVTLSCEQNLNHDAMYWYRQDPGQGLRLIYYSQIVNDFQKGDIAEGYSVSREKKESFPLTVTSAQKNPTAFYLCASSSQGSSGELFFGEGSRLTVL.

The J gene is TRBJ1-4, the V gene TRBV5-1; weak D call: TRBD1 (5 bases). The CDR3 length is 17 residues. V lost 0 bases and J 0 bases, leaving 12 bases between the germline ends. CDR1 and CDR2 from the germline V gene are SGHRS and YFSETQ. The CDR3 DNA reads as TGCGCCAGCAGCTTGGAGGGGCCGGATGCAACTAATGAAAAACTGTTTTTT. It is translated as CASSLEGPDATNEKLFF.

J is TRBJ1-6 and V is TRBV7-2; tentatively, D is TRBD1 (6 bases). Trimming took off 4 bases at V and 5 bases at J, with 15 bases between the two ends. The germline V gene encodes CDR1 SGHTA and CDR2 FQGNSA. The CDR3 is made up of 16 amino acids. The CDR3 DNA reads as TGTGCCAGCAGCTATACAGGGAGCCCGAATAATTCACCCCTCCACTTT. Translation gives CASSYTGSPNNSPLHF.

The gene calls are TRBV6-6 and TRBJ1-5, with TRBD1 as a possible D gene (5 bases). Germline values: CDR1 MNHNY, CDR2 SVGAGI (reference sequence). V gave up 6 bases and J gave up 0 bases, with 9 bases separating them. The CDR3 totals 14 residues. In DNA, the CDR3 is TGTGCCAGCAGAGCGACAGTTAGCAATCAGCCCCAGCATTTT. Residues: CASRATVSNQPQHF.

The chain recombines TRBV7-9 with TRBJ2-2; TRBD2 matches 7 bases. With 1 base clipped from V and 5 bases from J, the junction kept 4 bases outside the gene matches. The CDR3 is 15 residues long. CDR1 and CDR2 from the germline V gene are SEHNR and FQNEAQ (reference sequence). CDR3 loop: CASSLGTSETGELFF. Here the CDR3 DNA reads TGTGCCAGCAGCTTAGGTACTAGCGAGACCGGGGAGCTGTTTTTT.

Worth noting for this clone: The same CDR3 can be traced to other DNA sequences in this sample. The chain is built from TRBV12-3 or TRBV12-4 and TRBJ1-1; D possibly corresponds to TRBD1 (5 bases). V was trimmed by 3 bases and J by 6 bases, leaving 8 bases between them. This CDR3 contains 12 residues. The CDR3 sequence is CASSLQGPEAFF. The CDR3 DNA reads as TGTGCCAGCAGTTTGCAGGGCCCTGAAGCTTTCTTT.

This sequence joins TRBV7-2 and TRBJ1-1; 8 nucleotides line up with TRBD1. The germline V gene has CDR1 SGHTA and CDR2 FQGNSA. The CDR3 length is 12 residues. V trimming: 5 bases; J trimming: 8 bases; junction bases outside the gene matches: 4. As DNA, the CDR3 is TGTGCCAGCAGCACCTGGACAGGGGAAGCTTTCTTT. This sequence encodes CASSTWTGEAFF.